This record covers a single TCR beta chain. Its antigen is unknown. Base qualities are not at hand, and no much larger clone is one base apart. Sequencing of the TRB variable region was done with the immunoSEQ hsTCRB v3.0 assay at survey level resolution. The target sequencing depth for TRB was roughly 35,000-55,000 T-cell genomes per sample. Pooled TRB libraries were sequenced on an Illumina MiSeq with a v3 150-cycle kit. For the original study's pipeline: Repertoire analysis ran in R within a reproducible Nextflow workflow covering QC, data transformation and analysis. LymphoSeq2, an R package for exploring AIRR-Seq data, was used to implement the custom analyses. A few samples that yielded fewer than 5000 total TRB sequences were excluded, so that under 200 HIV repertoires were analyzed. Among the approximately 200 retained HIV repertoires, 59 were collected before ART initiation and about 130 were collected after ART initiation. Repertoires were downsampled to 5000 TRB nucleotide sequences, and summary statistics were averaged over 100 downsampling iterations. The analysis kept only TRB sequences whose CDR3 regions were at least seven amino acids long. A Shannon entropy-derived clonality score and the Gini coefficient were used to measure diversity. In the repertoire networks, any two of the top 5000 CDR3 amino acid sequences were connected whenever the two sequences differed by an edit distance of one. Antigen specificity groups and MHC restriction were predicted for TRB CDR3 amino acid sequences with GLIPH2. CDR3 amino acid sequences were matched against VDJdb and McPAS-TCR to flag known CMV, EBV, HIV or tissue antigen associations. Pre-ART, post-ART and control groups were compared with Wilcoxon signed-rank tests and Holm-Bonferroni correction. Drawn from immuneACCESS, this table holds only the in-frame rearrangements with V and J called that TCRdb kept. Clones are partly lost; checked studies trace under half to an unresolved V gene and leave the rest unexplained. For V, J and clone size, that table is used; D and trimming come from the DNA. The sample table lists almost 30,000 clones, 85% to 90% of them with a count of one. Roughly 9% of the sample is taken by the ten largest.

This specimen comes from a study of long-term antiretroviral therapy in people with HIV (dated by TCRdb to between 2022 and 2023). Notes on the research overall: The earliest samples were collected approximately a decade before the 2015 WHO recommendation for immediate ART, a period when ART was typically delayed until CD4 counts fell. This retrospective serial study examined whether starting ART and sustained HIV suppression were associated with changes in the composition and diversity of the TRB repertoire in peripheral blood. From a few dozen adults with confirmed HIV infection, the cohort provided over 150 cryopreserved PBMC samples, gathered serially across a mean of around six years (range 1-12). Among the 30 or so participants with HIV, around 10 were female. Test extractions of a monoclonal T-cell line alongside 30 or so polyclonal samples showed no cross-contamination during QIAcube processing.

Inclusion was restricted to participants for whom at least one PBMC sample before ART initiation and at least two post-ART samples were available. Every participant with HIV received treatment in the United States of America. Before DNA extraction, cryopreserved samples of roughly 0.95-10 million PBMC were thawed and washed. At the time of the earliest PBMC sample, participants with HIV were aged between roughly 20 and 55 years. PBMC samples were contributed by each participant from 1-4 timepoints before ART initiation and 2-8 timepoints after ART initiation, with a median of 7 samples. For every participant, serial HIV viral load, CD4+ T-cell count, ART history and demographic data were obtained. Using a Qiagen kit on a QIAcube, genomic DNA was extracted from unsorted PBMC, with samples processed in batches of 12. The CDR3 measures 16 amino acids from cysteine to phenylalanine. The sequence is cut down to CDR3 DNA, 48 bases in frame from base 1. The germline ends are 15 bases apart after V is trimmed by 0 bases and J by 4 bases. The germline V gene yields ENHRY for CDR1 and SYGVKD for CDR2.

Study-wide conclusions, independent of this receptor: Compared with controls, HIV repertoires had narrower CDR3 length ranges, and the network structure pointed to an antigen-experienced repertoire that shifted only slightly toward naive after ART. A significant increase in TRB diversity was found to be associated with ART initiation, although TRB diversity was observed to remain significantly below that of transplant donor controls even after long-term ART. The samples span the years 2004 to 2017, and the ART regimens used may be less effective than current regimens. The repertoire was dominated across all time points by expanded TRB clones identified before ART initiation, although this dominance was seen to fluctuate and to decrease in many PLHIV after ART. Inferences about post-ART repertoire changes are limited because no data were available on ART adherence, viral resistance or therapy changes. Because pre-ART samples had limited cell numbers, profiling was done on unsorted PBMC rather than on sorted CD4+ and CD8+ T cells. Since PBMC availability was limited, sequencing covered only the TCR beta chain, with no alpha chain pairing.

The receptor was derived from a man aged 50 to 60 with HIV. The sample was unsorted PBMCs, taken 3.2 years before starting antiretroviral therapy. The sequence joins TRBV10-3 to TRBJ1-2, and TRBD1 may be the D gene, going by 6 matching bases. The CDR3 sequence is CAISESLGQRFYGYTF. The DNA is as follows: TGTGCCATCAGTGAGTCTTTAGGACAGAGATTCTATGGCTACACCTTC.